Listed below are T cell receptor beta chains from one sample, sequenced in a study of regulatory T cells in long-lasting Graves disease. MiXCR, run by TCRdb on the multiplex PCR reads, gives a single entry per CDR3 protein. The sample yields 360,000 or so distinct CDR3 sequences, roughly 12% seen once. The same data also contributed to another study, on T cells in Graves' hyperthyroidism and ophthalmopathy.

Sequencing was performed on peripheral blood mononuclear cells (PBMCs), taken at new diagnosis, from a patient treated with antithyroid drugs. The receptors originated from a woman under 30 with Graves disease. Each CDR3 is given with its conserved first and last residue. The D gene is left open where the match is weak. Clone sizes are given selectively: once, few, many, or a class where the clone is expanded.

CDR3 length,J gene,clone size,V gene,D gene,CDR3 DNA,CDR3 protein
14,TRBJ1-2,.,TRBV6-1,.,TGTGCCAGCAGCTTTAACGTGGGGGCCCGGGGCTACACCTTC,CASSFNVGARGYTF
14,TRBJ2-4,.,TRBV27,.,TGTGCCAGCAAGGAGGGCGCCGGCAAAAACATTCAGTACTTC,CASKEGAGKNIQYF
11,TRBJ2-7,many,TRBV7-2,.,TGTGCCAGCAGTTCGACCTACGAGCAGTACTTC,CASSSTYEQYF
16,TRBJ2-1,many,TRBV29-1,.,TGCAGCGTTGCCAGCCTCGCCCACCCTGGGGAGAATGAGCAGTTCTTC,CSVASLAHPGENEQFF
13,TRBJ2-2,many,TRBV20-1,.,TGCAGCCTGTACAGGGGAGGGACCGGGGAGCTGTTTTTT,CSLYRGGTGELFF
14,TRBJ1-3,.,TRBV25-1,.,TGTGCCAGCTCCCCGAGGGTGGCTGGAACCACCATATATTTT,CASSPRVAGTTIYF
16,TRBJ1-5,few,TRBV4-1,.,TGCGCCAGCAGCCAAGGTAGCGGAGGGGGAATCAAGCCCCAGCATTTT,CASSQGSGGGIKPQHF
11,TRBJ1-2,many,TRBV7-9,TRBD1,TGTGCCAGCAGCAGGACAGGGTTTTACACCTTC,CASSRTGFYTF
18,TRBJ2-3,many,TRBV2,TRBD2,TGTGCCAGCAGACCCATAGGACTAGCGGGGAGTACCACAGATACGCAGTATTTT,CASRPIGLAGSTTDTQYF
14,TRBJ1-4,many,TRBV28,.,TGTGCCAGCAGTCCAGAGAAGGGCAACGAAAAACTGTTTTTT,CASSPEKGNEKLFF
16,TRBJ1-1,.,TRBV5-5,TRBD1,TGTGCCAGCAGCTTTATGACAGGGGGCTCGAACACTGAAGCTTTCTTT,CASSFMTGGSNTEAFF
13,TRBJ2-1,many,TRBV10-1,.,TGCGCCAGCAGTGTCATGCTAGAGGGTGAGCAGTTCTTC,CASSVMLEGEQFF
12,TRBJ2-7,many,TRBV11-2,.,TGTGCCAGCAGCTTAAGTTGGACGGAGCAGTACTTC,CASSLSWTEQYF
14,TRBJ2-6,.,TRBV5-1,.,TGCGCCAGCAGCTTGTTCTCTGGGGCCAACGTCCTGACTTTC,CASSLFSGANVLTF
13,TRBJ2-1,.,TRBV20-1,.,TGCAGTGCTAGATCCTATGGAGACTACAACCAGTTCTTC,CSARSYGDYNQFF
15,TRBJ2-7,many,TRBV20-1,TRBD1,TGCAGTGCTCAGGACATCAGACAGGGGGCCTACGAGCAGTACTTC,CSAQDIRQGAYEQYF
16,TRBJ1-5,many,TRBV7-8,.,TGTGCCAGCAGCTTAGATGTAGGGTATTACCCGCAGCCCCAGCATTTT,CASSLDVGYYPQPQHF
13,TRBJ2-1,many,TRBV20-1,.,TGCAGTGTCACAGGGTTGTTGGGCAATGAGCAGTTCTTC,CSVTGLLGNEQFF
15,TRBJ2-7,many,TRBV27,TRBD2,TGTGCCAGCAGTTTAAGTGCTAGCGGGGACTACGAGCAGTACTTC,CASSLSASGDYEQYF
20,TRBJ1-5,.,TRBV4-1,TRBD1,TGCGCCAGCAGCCAATATACAGGGGGCGGAGGAGGGTATAGCAATCAGCCCCAGCATTTT,CASSQYTGGGGGYSNQPQHF
13,TRBJ1-2,many,TRBV19,TRBD1,TGTGCCAGTAGTTGGACAGGGTGGAGTGGCTACACCTTC,CASSWTGWSGYTF
15,TRBJ1-2,many,TRBV16,.,TGTGCCAGCAGCCGAGGGACACAGGGAAACTATGGCTACACCTTC,CASSRGTQGNYGYTF
16,TRBJ2-3,many,TRBV13,TRBD2,TGTGCCAGCAGCTCTGTGGCGGGAGCGTTCACAGATACGCAGTATTTT,CASSSVAGAFTDTQYF
16,TRBJ1-5,many,TRBV7-8,.,TGTGCCAGCAGCTTAGCGGGCGGGCAGGGGAGTCAGCCCCAGCATTTT,CASSLAGGQGSQPQHF
15,TRBJ1-1,many,TRBV19,.,TGTGCCAGTAGTACTCAGGGGACCCTGAACACTGAAGCTTTCTTT,CASSTQGTLNTEAFF
13,TRBJ2-7,many,TRBV25-1,.,TGTGCCAGCAGTGACTTTGGGACTGACGAGCAGTACTTC,CASSDFGTDEQYF
15,TRBJ2-1,many,TRBV6-2/TRBV6-3,TRBD2,TGTGCCAGCAGTCCCAGGACTAGCGGGTTAAATGAGCAGTTCTTC,CASSPRTSGLNEQFF
15,TRBJ1-2,few,TRBV19,.,TGTGCCAGTAGTATTCCAGGGAGATGGGACTATGGCTACACCTTC,CASSIPGRWDYGYTF
15,TRBJ2-2,.,TRBV4-3,.,TGCGCCAGCAGCCACCCCTCGTGGGGGGCCGGGGAGCTGTTTTTT,CASSHPSWGAGELFF
14,TRBJ2-3,many,TRBV2,TRBD2,TGTGCCAGCAGCCTGGGGAGGGTAACAGATACGCAGTATTTT,CASSLGRVTDTQYF
15,TRBJ1-5,many,TRBV28,.,TGTGCCAGCAGTTTCGCGGTCGGGTTATATCAGCCCCAGCATTTT,CASSFAVGLYQPQHF
13,TRBJ1-1,many,TRBV6-2/TRBV6-3,TRBD1,TGTGCCAGCAAGGACAGGGTTGGCACTGAAGCTTTCTTT,CASKDRVGTEAFF
15,TRBJ1-2,many,TRBV11-2,.,TGTGCCAGCAGCCGGGTCAAAGGACCGAACTATGGCTACACCTTC,CASSRVKGPNYGYTF
15,TRBJ2-1,many,TRBV5-1,TRBD2,TGCGCCAGCAGACGACTAGCGGGTTCGTTTAATGAGCAGTTCTTC,CASRRLAGSFNEQFF
17,TRBJ2-1,many,TRBV2,TRBD2,TGTGCCAGCAAAGGACTAGCGGGGGGACCAGGGGCCGATGAGCAGTTCTTC,CASKGLAGGPGADEQFF
13,TRBJ2-3,.,TRBV5-6,.,TGTGCCAGCAGTCCCAAGAGGACAGATACGCAGTATTTT,CASSPKRTDTQYF
18,TRBJ2-3,.,TRBV5-6,TRBD2,TGTGCCAGCGTCACACGGGGGGCTAGCGGGACTGGAACAGATACGCAGTATTTT,CASVTRGASGTGTDTQYF
15,TRBJ2-1,many,TRBV28,TRBD2,TGTGCCAGCAGTAGTACTAGCGGGAGAAATAATGAGCAGTTCTTC,CASSSTSGRNNEQFF
13,TRBJ2-2,many,TRBV28,.,TGTGCCAGCAGTTTATCTCGGTTCGGGGAGCTGTTTTTT,CASSLSRFGELFF
16,TRBJ2-7,many,TRBV11-1,TRBD1,TGTGCCAGCAGCGCTCCGGGACAGAACAAAAAATACGAGCAGTACTTC,CASSAPGQNKKYEQYF
15,TRBJ2-5,many,TRBV28,TRBD1,TGTGCCAGCACCAGGAAAGGGACAGCAGGGGAGACCCAGTACTTC,CASTRKGTAGETQYF
15,TRBJ1-6,many,TRBV2,TRBD1,TGTGCCAGCAGGCCGGGACAGAGCAATAATTCACCCCTCCACTTT,CASRPGQSNNSPLHF
14,TRBJ2-5,many,TRBV2,TRBD1,TGTGCCAGCAGTGGGACAGGGTCAGGGGAGACCCAGTACTTC,CASSGTGSGETQYF
18,TRBJ2-1,many,TRBV6-2/TRBV6-3,TRBD2,TGTGCCAGCAGTTACTCGTTAGCGGGAGGAACCTCCTACAATGAGCAGTTCTTC,CASSYSLAGGTSYNEQFF
19,TRBJ2-2,few,TRBV28,.,TGTGCCAGCAGTTTTTCCCTAGGGGCAGCGTATGCGAACACCGGGGAGCTGTTTTTT,CASSFSLGAAYANTGELFF
11,TRBJ1-2,many,TRBV20-1,TRBD1,TGCAGTGCCCGGGACAGGGATGGCTACACCTTC,CSARDRDGYTF
18,TRBJ2-1,few,TRBV14,.,TGTGCCAGCAGCCCACTCCTGGTGTGGTCCCACAACCGTAATGAGCAGTTCTTC,CASSPLLVWSHNRNEQFF
17,TRBJ2-7,many,TRBV28,TRBD2,TGTGCCAGCAGTCTCTATGGGGGCGGGGGGAAGTTCCGCGAGCAGTACTTC,CASSLYGGGGKFREQYF
17,TRBJ2-1,few,TRBV11-2,.,TGTGCCAGCAGCTTAGGGGGGTGGCGAAACTCCTACAATGAGCAGTTCTTC,CASSLGGWRNSYNEQFF
16,TRBJ1-5,many,TRBV27,.,TGTGCCAGCAGCCACCGGAGGACGGGTCGAGATCAGCCCCAGCATTTT,CASSHRRTGRDQPQHF
15,TRBJ1-5,many,TRBV18,.,TGTGCCAGCTCACCAGGGACGGATAGCAATCAGCCCCAGCATTTT,CASSPGTDSNQPQHF
17,TRBJ2-5,many,TRBV5-1,TRBD2,TGCGCCAGCAGCTTGGGGTTAACCAGCGGGGTTCAAGAGACCCAGTACTTC,CASSLGLTSGVQETQYF